This T cell receptor (beta chain) was sequenced in a study of T cell changes during pregnancy in multiple sclerosis. From germline, CDR1 is MNHEY and CDR2 SMNVEV (reference sequence). V dropped 5 bases and J dropped 4; count of bases not matched to a gene: 3. CDR3 length: 14 amino acids. The repertoire was sequenced with immunoSEQ multiplex PCR; TCRdb's copy has only in-frame clones and lacks some. Seen here are 91,000 or so clones, over 80% observed once, and the top ten hold about 2%. J is TRBJ1-5 and V is TRBV27, with 9 positions matching TRBD1. Here the sequenced sample was peripheral blood, taken after pregnancy. The receptor was isolated from a female donor with multiple sclerosis, enrolled in a pregnancy study. The CDR3 loop reads CASSLQGANQPQHF. The DNA of the CDR3 is TGTGCCAGCAGTCTACAGGGGGCGAATCAGCCCCAGCATTTT.